The table lists the clone carrying this T cell receptor (beta chain) with a count of one. This sample stems from a study of technical replicates of blood from a handful of donors. Produced via immunoSEQ multiplex PCR; TCRdb's table is partial and in-frame only. The table has approximately 79,000 clones, approximately 97% seen once. The germline gives CDR1 SSHAT, CDR2 FNYEAQ (reference sequence). CDR3 length: 11 amino acids. Between the trimmed V and J ends, which lost 2 bases and 10 bases, there was a span of 8 bases. V gene TRBV7-7 combines with J gene TRBJ2-5; D is perhaps TRBD2 (5 bases). This sequence was found in a human donor in good health. Sequencing was done on a sample of T cells isolated from PBMCs. CDR3 sequence reads: CASSLKGSQYF. The DNA of the CDR3 is TGTGCCAGCAGCTTAAAAGGGAGCCAGTACTTC.